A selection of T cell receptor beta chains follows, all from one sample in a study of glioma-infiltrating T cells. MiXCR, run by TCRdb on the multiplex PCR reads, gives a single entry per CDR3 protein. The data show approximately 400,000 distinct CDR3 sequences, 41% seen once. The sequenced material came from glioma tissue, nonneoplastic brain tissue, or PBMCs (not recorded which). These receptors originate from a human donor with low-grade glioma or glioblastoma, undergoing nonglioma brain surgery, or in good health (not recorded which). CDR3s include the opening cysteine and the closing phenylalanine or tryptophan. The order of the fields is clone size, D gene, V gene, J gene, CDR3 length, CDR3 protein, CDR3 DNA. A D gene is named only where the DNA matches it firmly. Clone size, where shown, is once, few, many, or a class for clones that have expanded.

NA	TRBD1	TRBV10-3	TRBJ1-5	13	CAITDRAGQPQHF	TGTGCCATCACAGACAGGGCTGGGCAGCCCCAGCATTTT
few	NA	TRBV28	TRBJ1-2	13	CASSLSRLGGYTF	TGTGCCAGCAGTTTGTCCCGGTTAGGGGGCTACACCTTC
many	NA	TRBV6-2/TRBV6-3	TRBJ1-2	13	CASSYTETYGYTF	TGTGCCAGCAGTTACACAGAAACCTATGGCTACACCTTC
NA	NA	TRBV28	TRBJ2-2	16	CASSPLVSLNTGELFF	TGTGCCAGCAGTCCACTAGTTTCCTTGAACACCGGGGAGCTGTTTTTT
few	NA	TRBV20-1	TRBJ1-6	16	CSARDPGAFGNSPLHF	TGCAGTGCTAGAGATCCTGGGGCGTTTGGTAATTCACCCCTCCACTTT
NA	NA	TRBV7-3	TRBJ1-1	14	CASSLLFRGTEAFF	TGTGCCAGCAGCTTATTATTCCGGGGCACTGAAGCTTTCTTT
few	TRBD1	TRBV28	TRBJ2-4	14	CASRTGGEGYIQYF	TGTGCCAGCAGGACAGGGGGCGAGGGATACATTCAGTACTTC
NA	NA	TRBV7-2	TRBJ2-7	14	CASSLRQTFGEQYF	TGTGCCAGCAGCTTAAGACAGACTTTCGGCGAGCAGTACTTC
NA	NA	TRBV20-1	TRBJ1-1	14	CSARNRVKNTEALF	TGCAGTGCTAGAAACAGGGTGAAGAACACTGAAGCTTTATTT
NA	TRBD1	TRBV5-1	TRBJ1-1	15	CASSWRTGLDTEAFF	TGCGCCAGCAGCTGGCGGACAGGGCTGGACACTGAAGCTTTCTTT
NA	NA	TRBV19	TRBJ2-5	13	CASNYRGGETQYF	TGTGCCAGTAACTACCGGGGAGGAGAGACCCAGTACTTC
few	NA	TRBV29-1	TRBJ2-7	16	CSVEDLEGQGSYEQYF	TGCAGCGTTGAAGATCTTGAAGGGCAGGGGTCCTACGAGCAGTACTTC